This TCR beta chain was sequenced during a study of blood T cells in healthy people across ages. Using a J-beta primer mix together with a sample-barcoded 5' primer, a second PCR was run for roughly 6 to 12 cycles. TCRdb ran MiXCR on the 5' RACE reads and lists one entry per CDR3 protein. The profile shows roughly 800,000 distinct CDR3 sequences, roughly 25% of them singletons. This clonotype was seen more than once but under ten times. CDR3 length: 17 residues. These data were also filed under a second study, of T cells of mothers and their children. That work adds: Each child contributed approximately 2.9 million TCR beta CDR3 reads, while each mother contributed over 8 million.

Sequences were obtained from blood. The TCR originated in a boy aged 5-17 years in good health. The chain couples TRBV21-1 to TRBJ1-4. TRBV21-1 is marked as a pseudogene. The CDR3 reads CASSLHAEGATNEKLFF. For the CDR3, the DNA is TGTGCCAGCAGCCTCCACGCCGAAGGGGCAACTAATGAAAAACTGTTTTTT.